The clone carrying this T cell receptor (beta chain) was counted a single time. Its specificity is not known. TCR beta VDJ and CDR3 profiles were obtained from a genomic DNA template. TCRdb called the reads again in MiXCR, with one record for every CDR3 protein. The table has about 180,000 distinct CDR3 sequences, around half seen once; the top ten hold roughly 1.8%. This entry belongs to a study of CD8+CD57+ T cells in acquired aplastic anemia. Study background: The study obtained an average of about 3.2 ug of DNA from sorted CD4+ and CD8+ cells.

The patients chosen for sequencing had shown expansion of CD8+CD57+ cells (detected by flow cytometry). The study, taken as a whole, reports: Between patients and controls, about 30 CD8+ CDR3 sequences were found in common. Statistical testing detected no significant gap in CD8+ Simpson's diversity between patients and controls.

This clonotype was sampled from a human donor with aplastic anemia. The sequencing input was sorted CD4+, CD8+, or CD8+CD57+ T cells (not recorded which) from PBMCs.

The CDR3 DNA follows: TGTGCCAGCAGCGACGACAGGGGGCGCGGGAACACTGAAGCTTTCTTT. Translating it yields CASSDDRGRGNTEAFF. V usage is TRBV2 and J usage is TRBJ1-1, with TRBD1 identical over 10 bases. Germline V lookup: CDR1 SNHLY, CDR2 FYNNEI. The CDR3 is 16 residues long. Trimming took 6 bases from V and 1 from J; bases not matched to a gene: 8.